This T cell receptor (beta chain) was sequenced in a study of T-cell memory formation after mild COVID-19. The germline CDR1 and CDR2 sequences are DFQATT and SNEGSKA (reference sequence). The CDR3 runs to 15 residues. With 3 bases clipped from V and 3 bases from J, the junction kept 9 bases outside the gene matches. MiXCR, run by TCRdb on the 5' RACE reads, gives a single entry per CDR3 protein. This sample has a few hundred thousand distinct CDR3 sequences, with 8.5% to 9.5% found just once. This clonotype was detected many times. The V and J genes are TRBV20-1 and TRBJ1-2; TRBD1 agrees at 8 bases. The sample was PBMCs or a T cell subset sorted from them (not recorded which). The clonotype was recovered from a man younger than 30 who had mild COVID-19 (a few samples of this study predate the infection). Cell type and time point are not known. This CDR3 reads CSARGTGKFYYGYTF. The CDR3 nucleotides read TGCAGTGCTAGGGGGACAGGCAAGTTCTACTATGGCTACACCTTC.